Listed here are 11 T cell receptor beta chains from one sample, sequenced in a study of cytomegalovirus exposure and HLA in healthy donors. Primers for the PCR totalled 60 Vbeta and 13 Jbeta. Profiling relied on immunoSEQ multiplex PCR, and the TCRdb table lists in-frame clones only, not all of them. The table has roughly 200,000 clones, approximately 80% seen once. The sequenced sample was PBMCs. These receptor sequences come from a boy aged 5-17 years in good health and CMV-seronegative.

This clone was recorded only once. V is TRBV9 and J is TRBJ2-4; 8 nucleotides line up with TRBD1. J was trimmed by 2 bases and V by 5 bases; bases with no gene match: 9. Germline CDR1 SGDLS, CDR2 YYNGEE. CDR3 size: 16 residues. The CDR3 here is CASSDGQGMTKNIQYF. The CDR3 DNA reads as TGTGCCAGCAGTGACGGACAGGGTATGACCAAAAACATTCAGTACTTC.

V and J are TRBV5-4 and TRBJ2-1; the match to TRBD2 covers 9 bases. The ends lost 5 bases at V and 3 bases at J; junction bases unmatched: 12. The germline gives CDR1 SGHNT, CDR2 YYREEE (reference sequence). CDR3 length: 17 residues. CDR3 bases: TGTGCCAGCAGTTCGGGCGGGGGGGTCCCCGTCTACAATGAGCAGTTCTTC. Translated: CASSSGGGVPVYNEQFF.

The chain is built from TRBV5-1 and TRBJ2-5, with 8 bases lining up with TRBD2. The J call is uncertain, as TRBJ2-7 better fits the DNA end. The CDR3 runs to 15 residues. Germline V gives CDR1 SGHRS, CDR2 YFSETQ. The DNA for the CDR3 is TGCGCCAGCAGCTTGGGAAGCGGGGGATTGGGCGAGCAGTACTTC. It yields the protein CASSLGSGGLGEQYF.

The chain couples TRBV5-1 to TRBJ1-5, with 8 bases aligning to TRBD1. The germline V gene encodes CDR1 SGHRS and CDR2 YFSETQ. The CDR3 extends over 15 amino acids. The V and J ends lost 3 bases and 3 bases, in that order; junction bases with no gene match: 5. The CDR3 here is CASSSTGEINQPQHF. As DNA, the CDR3 is TGCGCCAGCAGCTCGACAGGGGAGATCAATCAGCCCCAGCATTTT.

The rearrangement links TRBV6-1 to TRBJ1-5, with 7 bases fitting TRBD1. Germline CDR1 reads MNHNS; CDR2 reads SASEGT. The CDR3 length is 17 residues. J lost 2 bases, V lost 1 base, and 8 bases had no gene match. The CDR3 region has the DNA TGTGCCAGCAGTGAAGTGCGACAGGGACCGGGCAATCAGCCCCAGCATTTT. It specifies CASSEVRQGPGNQPQHF.

About this clone: A junction boundary mismatches the germline segment, possibly from a read error. The genes are TRBV7-9 and TRBJ1-2; 8 positions agree with TRBD1. The length of the CDR3 is 15 residues. CDR1 is SEHNR, CDR2 FQNEAQ, per germline (reference sequence). CDR3 loop: CSSSPPAGGSLGYTF. In nucleotides, the CDR3 is TGTTCCAGCAGCCCCCCGGCAGGGGGCTCCCTAGGCTACACCTTC.

Here the CDR3 reads CASSHPTPNTEAFF. DNA of the CDR3: TGTGCCAGCAGCCATCCAACTCCGAACACTGAAGCTTTCTTT. This chain joins TRBV4-2 and TRBJ1-1; D is unresolved. Trimming left V 3 bases short and J 1 base short, with 9 bases between. CDR1 and CDR2 from the germline V gene are LGHNA and YNFKEQ. This CDR3 region has 14 residues.

A note on this clone: The sample holds other DNA sequences that translate to the same CDR3. The chain uses TRBV5-1 and TRBJ1-2, with 7 positions matching TRBD1. Germline V gene lookup returns CDR1 SGHRS and CDR2 YFSETQ. The CDR3 consists of 16 residues. V trimming: 4 bases; J trimming: 4 bases; junction bases outside the gene matches: 13. Here the CDR3 reads CASSPAQTGNLYGYTF. The CDR3 region has the DNA TGCGCCAGCAGCCCAGCCCAGACAGGGAACCTCTATGGCTACACCTTC.

The chain has TRBV5-6 and TRBJ1-2, with a weak D call TRBD1 (5 bases). CDR3 length: 18 amino acids. V was shortened by 3 bases and J by 0 bases, with 21 bases between the two germline ends. The germline V gene has CDR1 SGHDT and CDR2 YYEEEE. Here the CDR3 reads CASSSGIRYLRANYGYTF. The CDR3, as DNA: TGTGCCAGCAGCTCAGGGATCCGATACCTCAGGGCTAACTATGGCTACACCTTC.

This clone was observed once. The chain has TRBV12-5 and TRBJ2-2; TRBD1 aligns across 12 bases. The germline CDR1 and CDR2 sequences are LGHNT and FRNRAP. CDR3 length equals 17 residues. J was trimmed by 6 bases and V by 2 bases; bases with no gene match: 7. For the CDR3, the DNA is TGTGCTAGTGGTTTGATTACGGGACAGGGGGCAGCCGGGGAGCTGTTTTTT. Protein sequence: CASGLITGQGAAGELFF.

The chain uses TRBV5-1 and TRBJ1-1; D remains ambiguous. The CDR3 is 15 residues long. Germline V gene lookup returns CDR1 SGHRS and CDR2 YFSETQ. Trimming removed 0 bases from V and 0 bases from J, with 9 bases in between. The CDR3 spells CASSLVRTLNTEAFF. In nucleotides, the CDR3 is TGCGCCAGCAGCTTGGTTCGGACTCTGAACACTGAAGCTTTCTTT.